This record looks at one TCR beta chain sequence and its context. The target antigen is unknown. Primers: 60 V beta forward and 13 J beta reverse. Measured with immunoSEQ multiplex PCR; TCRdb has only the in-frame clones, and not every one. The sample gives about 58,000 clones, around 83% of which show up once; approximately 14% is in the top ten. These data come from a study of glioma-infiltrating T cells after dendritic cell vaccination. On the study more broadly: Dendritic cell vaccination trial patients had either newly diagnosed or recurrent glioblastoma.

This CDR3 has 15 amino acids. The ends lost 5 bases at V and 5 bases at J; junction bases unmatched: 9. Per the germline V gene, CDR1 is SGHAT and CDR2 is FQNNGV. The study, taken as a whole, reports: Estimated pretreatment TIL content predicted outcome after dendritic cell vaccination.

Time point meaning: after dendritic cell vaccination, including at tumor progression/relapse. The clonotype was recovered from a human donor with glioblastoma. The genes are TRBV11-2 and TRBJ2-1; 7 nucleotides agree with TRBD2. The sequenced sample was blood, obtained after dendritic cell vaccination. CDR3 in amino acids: CASSGRASLNNEQFF. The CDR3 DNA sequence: TGTGCCAGCAGCGGGAGGGCTAGCCTCAACAATGAGCAGTTCTTC.